Listed below are T cell receptor beta chains from one sample, sequenced in a study of blood T cells in healthy people across ages. TCRdb passed the 5' RACE reads through MiXCR, listing each CDR3 protein once. Of some 1 million distinct CDR3 sequences in the sample, around 45% were seen once. The specimen sequenced was blood. The receptors derive from a woman aged 60-70 years in good health. The CDR3 runs from the conserved cysteine through the conserved F or W. Each record gives: CDR3 protein, CDR3 DNA, J gene, clone size, V gene, D gene. A D gene is named only where the DNA matches it firmly. Expanded clones get a size class; other rows say once, few or many, or leave the size out.

CASSGSKDTQYF | TGTGCCAGCAGTGGGTCGAAAGATACGCAGTATTTT | TRBJ2-3 | . | TRBV2 | .
CASSRGGYGYTF | TGTGCCAGCAGCCGTGGGGGGTATGGCTACACCTTC | TRBJ1-2 | few | TRBV5-6 | .
CSVHEQGSYEQYF | TGCAGCGTCCACGAACAGGGATCCTACGAGCAGTACTTC | TRBJ2-7 | few | TRBV29-1 | .
CAWSADSIYGYTF | TGTGCCTGGAGTGCGGACAGCATCTATGGCTACACCTTC | TRBJ1-2 | few | TRBV30 | .
CASSEHGQGWVYEQYF | TGTGCCAGCAGTGAACACGGACAGGGCTGGGTCTACGAGCAGTACTTC | TRBJ2-7 | . | TRBV2 | TRBD1
CASSFGQGEKLFF | TGTGCCAGCAGCTTCGGACAGGGAGAAAAACTGTTTTTT | TRBJ1-4 | . | TRBV5-6 | TRBD1
CASSSTGTDTQYF | TGTGCCAGCAGTTCCACAGGGACAGATACGCAGTATTTT | TRBJ2-3 | many | TRBV12-3/TRBV12-4 | .
CASSYWGGSSNEQYF | TGTGCCAGCAGTTACTGGGGGGGCTCGTCTAATGAGCAGTACTTC | TRBJ2-5 | . | TRBV6-5 | .
CASSLDSWGRDQPQHF | TGTGCCAGCAGTTTAGATAGTTGGGGGAGGGATCAGCCCCAGCATTTT | TRBJ1-5 | . | TRBV12-3/TRBV12-4 | .
CASKENEQFF | TGTGCCAGCAAGGAGAATGAGCAGTTCTTC | TRBJ2-1 | few | TRBV6-2/TRBV6-3 | .
CASSFKLAYNEQFF | TGTGCCAGCAGCTTCAAACTAGCTTACAATGAGCAGTTCTTC | TRBJ2-1 | . | TRBV13 | .